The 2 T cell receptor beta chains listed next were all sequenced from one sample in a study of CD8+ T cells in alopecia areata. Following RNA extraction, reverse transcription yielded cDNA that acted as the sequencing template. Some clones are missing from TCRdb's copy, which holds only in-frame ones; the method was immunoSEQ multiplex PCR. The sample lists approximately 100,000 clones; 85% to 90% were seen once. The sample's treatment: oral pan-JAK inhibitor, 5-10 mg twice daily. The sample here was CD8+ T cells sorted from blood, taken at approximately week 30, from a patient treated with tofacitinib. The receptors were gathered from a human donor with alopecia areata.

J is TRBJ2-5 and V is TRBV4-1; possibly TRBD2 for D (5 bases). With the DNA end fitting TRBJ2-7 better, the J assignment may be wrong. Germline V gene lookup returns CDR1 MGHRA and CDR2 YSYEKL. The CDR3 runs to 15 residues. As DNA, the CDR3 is TGCGCCAGCAGCCAAGATACGGGATCCGACTACGAGCAGTACTTC. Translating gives CASSQDTGSDYEQYF.

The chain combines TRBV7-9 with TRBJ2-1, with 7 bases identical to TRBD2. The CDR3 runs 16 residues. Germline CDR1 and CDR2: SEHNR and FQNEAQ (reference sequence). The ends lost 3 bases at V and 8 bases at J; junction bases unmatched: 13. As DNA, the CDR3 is TGTGCCAGCAGCTTTCAGGCGGGAGAGAAATGGGATGAGCAGTTCTTC. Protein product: CASSFQAGEKWDEQFF.